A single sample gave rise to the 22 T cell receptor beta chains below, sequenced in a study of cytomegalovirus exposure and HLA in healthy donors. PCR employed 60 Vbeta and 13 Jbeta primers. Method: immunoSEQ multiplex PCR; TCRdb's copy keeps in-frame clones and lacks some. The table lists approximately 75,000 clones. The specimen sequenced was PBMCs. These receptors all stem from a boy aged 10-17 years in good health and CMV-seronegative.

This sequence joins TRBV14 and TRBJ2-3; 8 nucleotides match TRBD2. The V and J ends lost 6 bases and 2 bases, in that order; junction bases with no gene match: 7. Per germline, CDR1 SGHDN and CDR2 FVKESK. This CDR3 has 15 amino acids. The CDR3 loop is CASRLAGTVTDTQYF. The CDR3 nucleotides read TGTGCCAGCAGATTAGCGGGGACTGTCACAGATACGCAGTATTTT.

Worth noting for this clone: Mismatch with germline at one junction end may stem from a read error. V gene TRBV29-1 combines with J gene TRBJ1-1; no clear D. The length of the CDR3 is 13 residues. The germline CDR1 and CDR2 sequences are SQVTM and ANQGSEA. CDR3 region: CSAERGENTEAFF. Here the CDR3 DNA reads TGCAGCGCTGAACGGGGTGAGAACACTGAAGCTTTCTTT.

The DNA for the CDR3 is TGTGCCAGCAGTTACTCGGGGGGGGGCTACACCTTC. It encodes CASSYSGGGYTF. The chain joins TRBV6-5 to TRBJ1-2, with TRBD1 as a possible D gene (5 bases). CDR1 and CDR2 from the germline V gene are MNHEY and SVGAGI. The V end lost 0 bases, the J end lost 8 bases, and 7 bases lay between the germline ends. The CDR3 is 12 amino acids.

CDR3 bases: TGTGCCAGTAGTACTTCGACAGGGGGTTCAGAGACCCAGTACTTC. It specifies CASSTSTGGSETQYF. The chain carries TRBV19 and TRBJ2-5; TRBD1 agrees at 9 bases. Trimming at V came to 4 bases and at J to 4 bases, leaving 7 bases not matched to a gene. The CDR3 runs to 15 residues. From germline, CDR1 is LNHDA and CDR2 SQIVND (reference sequence). Based on the CDR3 plus reference TRBV19 and TRBJ2-5, the full variable domain is DGGITQSPKYLFRKEGQNVTLSCEQNLNHDAMYWYRQDPGQGLRLIYYSQIVNDFQKGDIAEGYSVSREKKESFPLTVTSAQKNPTAFYLCASSTSTGGSETQYFGPGTRLLVL.

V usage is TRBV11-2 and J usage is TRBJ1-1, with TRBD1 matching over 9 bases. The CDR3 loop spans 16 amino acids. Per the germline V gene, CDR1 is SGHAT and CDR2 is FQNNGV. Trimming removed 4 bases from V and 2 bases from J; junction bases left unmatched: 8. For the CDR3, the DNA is TGTGCCAGCAGCTCTTCTTACAGGGGGCCCAACACTGAAGCTTTCTTT. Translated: CASSSSYRGPNTEAFF.

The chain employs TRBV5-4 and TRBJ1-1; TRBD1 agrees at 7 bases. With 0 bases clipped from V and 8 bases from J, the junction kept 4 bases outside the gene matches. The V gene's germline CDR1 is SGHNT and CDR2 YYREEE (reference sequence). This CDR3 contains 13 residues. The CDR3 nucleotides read TGTGCCAGCAGCTTGGCTGGGACAGTCGAAGCTTTCTTT. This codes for CASSLAGTVEAFF.

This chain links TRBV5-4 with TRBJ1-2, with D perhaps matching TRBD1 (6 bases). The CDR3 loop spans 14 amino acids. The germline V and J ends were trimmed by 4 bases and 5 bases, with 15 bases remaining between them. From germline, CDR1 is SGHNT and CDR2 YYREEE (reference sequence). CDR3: CASSLPGEGYGYTF. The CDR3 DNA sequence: TGTGCCAGCAGCCTACCAGGGGAGGGGTATGGCTACACCTTC.

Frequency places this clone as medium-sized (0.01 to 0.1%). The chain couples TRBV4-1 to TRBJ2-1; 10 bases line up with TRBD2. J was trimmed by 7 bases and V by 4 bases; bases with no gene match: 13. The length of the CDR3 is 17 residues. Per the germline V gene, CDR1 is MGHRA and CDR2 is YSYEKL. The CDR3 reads CASSRGGLAVLGNEQFF. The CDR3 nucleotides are TGCGCCAGCAGCCGAGGTGGACTAGCGGTTCTTGGGAATGAGCAGTTCTTC.

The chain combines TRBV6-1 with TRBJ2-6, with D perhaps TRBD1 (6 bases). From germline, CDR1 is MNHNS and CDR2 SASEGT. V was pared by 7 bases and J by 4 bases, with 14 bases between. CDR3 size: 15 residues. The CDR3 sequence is CASTTGHPGANVLTF. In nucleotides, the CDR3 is TGTGCCAGCACGACGGGACACCCAGGGGCCAACGTCCTGACTTTC.

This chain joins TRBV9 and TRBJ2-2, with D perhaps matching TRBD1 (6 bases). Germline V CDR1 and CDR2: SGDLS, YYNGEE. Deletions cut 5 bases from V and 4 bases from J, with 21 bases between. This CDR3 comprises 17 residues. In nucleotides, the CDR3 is TGTGCCAGCAGTGAACAATACTACCGGGACACCACCGGGGAGCTGTTTTTT. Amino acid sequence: CASSEQYYRDTTGELFF.

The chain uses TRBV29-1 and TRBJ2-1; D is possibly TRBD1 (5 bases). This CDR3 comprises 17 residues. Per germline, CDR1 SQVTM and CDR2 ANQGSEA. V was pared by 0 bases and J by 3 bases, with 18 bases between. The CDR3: CSVEDRQLQHLYNEQFF. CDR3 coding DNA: TGCAGCGTTGAAGACCGACAGCTCCAACACCTCTACAATGAGCAGTTCTTC.

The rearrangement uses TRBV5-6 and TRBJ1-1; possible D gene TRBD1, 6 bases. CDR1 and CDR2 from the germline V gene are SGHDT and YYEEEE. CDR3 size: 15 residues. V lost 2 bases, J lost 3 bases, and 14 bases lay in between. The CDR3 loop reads CASSLRGRGHTEAFF. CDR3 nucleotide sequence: TGTGCCAGCAGCTTAAGAGGCAGGGGACACACTGAAGCTTTCTTT.

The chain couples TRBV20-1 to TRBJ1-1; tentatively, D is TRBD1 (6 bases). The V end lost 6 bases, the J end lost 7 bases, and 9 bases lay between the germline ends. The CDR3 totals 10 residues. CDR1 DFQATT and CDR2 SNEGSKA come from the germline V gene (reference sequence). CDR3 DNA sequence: TGCAGTGCCGAACAGGGTGAAGCTTTCTTT. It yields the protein CSAEQGEAFF.

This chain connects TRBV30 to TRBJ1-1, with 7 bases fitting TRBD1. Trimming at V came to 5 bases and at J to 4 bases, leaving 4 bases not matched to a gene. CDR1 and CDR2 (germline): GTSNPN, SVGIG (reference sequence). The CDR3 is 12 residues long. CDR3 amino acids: CAWGSGGTEAFF. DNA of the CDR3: TGTGCCTGGGGGTCAGGGGGCACTGAAGCTTTCTTT.

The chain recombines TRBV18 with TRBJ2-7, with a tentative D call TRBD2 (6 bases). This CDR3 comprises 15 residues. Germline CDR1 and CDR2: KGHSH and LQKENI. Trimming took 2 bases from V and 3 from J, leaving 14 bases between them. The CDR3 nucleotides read TGTGCCAGCTCACCAGGTGCGGGAACCGACTACGAGCAGTACTTC. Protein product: CASSPGAGTDYEQYF.

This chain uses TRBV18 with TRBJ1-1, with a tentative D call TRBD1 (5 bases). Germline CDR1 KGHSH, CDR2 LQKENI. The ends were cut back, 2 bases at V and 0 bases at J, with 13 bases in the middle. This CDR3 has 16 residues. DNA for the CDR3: TGTGCCAGCTCACCATCCTTGTCAGGGATGAACACTGAAGCTTTCTTT. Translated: CASSPSLSGMNTEAFF.

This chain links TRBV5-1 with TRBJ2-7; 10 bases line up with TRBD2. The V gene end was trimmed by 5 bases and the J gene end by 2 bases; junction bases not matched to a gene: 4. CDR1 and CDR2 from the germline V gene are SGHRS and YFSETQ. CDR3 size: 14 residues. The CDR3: CASRLAGATYEQYF. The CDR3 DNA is TGCGCCAGCAGGCTAGCGGGGGCTACCTACGAGCAGTACTTC.

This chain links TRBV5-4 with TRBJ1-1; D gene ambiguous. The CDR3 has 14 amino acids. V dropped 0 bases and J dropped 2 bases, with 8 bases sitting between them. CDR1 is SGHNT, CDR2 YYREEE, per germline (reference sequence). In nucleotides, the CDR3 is TGTGCCAGCAGCTTGGAGCCTAGTAACACTGAAGCTTTCTTT. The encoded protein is CASSLEPSNTEAFF.

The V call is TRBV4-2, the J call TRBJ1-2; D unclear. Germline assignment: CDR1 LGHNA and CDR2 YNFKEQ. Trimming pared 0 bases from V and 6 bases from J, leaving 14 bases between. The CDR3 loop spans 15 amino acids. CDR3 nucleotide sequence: TGTGCCAGCAGCCAAGAATCAACGAGAGTCCATGGCTACACCTTC. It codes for CASSQESTRVHGYTF.

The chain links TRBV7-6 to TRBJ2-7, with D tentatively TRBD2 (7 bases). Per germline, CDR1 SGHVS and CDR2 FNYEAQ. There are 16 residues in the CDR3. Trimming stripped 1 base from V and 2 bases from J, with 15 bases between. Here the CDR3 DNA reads TGTGCCAGCAGCTTAGAGAGGGGGGGATCAGCCTACGAGCAGTACTTC. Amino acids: CASSLERGGSAYEQYF.

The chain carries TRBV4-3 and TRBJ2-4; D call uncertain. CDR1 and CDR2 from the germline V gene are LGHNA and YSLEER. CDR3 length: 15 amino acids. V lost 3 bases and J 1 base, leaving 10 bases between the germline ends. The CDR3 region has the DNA TGCGCCAGCAGCCACGAAGTTCGGGCCAAAAACATTCAGTACTTC. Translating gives CASSHEVRAKNIQYF.

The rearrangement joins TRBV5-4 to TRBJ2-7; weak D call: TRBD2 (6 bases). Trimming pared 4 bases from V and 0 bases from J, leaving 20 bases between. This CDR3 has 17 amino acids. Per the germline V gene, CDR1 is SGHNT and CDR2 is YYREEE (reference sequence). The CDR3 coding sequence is TGTGCCAGCAGCACCTCACTAGCCACCTACCTCTCCTACGAGCAGTACTTC. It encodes CASSTSLATYLSYEQYF.